Sequencing of this T cell receptor beta chain was carried out in a study of T and B cells in COVID-19 patients. Study-wide context: Blood was sampled from COVID-19 patients who were either actively infected or recovered. Critical illness requiring mechanical ventilation or extracorporeal membrane oxygenation affected about 60% of the 20 active-infection patients.

This clonotype appeared many times. Its antigen is unknown. BIOMED2 TRB-A/B primer pools were used in multiplex TRB PCR. TCRdb ran MiXCR on the multiplex PCR reads and lists one entry per CDR3 protein. Of 20,000 or so distinct CDR3 sequences listed, over 25% are singletons. Trimming pared 1 base from V and 1 base from J, leaving 7 bases between. Germline loops: CDR1 SSHAT, CDR2 FNYEAQ (reference sequence). The CDR3 is 15 residues long. Study-level points and caveats: The recovered cohort had some 2,000 exclusive TCR clusters, including 31 low generation probability clusters. Highly clonal in active COVID-19, TRB repertoires exceeded healthy-donor diversity and richness at recovery.

From blood, 250-500 ng of genomic DNA served as TRB template. The origin of this receptor is a human donor who had recovered from COVID-19. What was sequenced was blood. This sequence joins TRBV7-7 and TRBJ2-2, with D hard to call. The CDR3 DNA is TGTGCCAGCAGCTTAGGGCGGATGAACACCGGGGAGCTGTTTTTT. Translation: CASSLGRMNTGELFF. The full variable domain, in which reference TRBV7-7 and TRBJ2-2 provide the parts outside the CDR3, is GAGVSQSPRYKVTKRGQDVTLRCDPISSHATLYWYQQALGQGPEFLTYFNYEAQPDKSGLPSDRFSAERPEGSISTLTIQRTEQRDSAMYRCASSLGRMNTGELFFGEGSRLTVL.